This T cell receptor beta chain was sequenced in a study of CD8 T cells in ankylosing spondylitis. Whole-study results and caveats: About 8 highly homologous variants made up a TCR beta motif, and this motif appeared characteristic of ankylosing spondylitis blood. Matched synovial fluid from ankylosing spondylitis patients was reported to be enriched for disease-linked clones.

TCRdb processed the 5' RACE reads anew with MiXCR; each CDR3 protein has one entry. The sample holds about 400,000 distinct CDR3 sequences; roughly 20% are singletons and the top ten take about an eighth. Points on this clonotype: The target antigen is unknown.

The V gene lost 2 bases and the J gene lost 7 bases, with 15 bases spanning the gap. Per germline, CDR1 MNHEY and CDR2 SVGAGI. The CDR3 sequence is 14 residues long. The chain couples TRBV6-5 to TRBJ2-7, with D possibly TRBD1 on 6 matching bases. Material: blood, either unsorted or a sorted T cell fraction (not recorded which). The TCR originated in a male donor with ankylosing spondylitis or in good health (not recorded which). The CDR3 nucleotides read TGTGCCAGCAGTTACGGGACACCCCCACTAGAGCAGTACTTC. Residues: CASSYGTPPLEQYF.